Presented here are 26 T cell receptor beta chains from one specimen sequenced in a study of radiation and T cells in renal cell carcinoma. The assay was immunoSEQ multiplex PCR, and TCRdb's table has in-frame clones only and misses some. The top ten hold almost 40% of the sample, which has about 16,000 clones, 50% seen once. The treatment here: 15 Gy SBRT to primary tumor, nephrectomy 4 weeks later. The specimen comprised tumor tissue, sampled from a patient whose treatment included radiotherapy and nephrectomy. These receptors originate from a woman between 55 and 75 years old with renal cell carcinoma.

The genes are TRBV5-6 and TRBJ1-1; D may be TRBD1 (5 bases). This CDR3 has 12 residues. Germline CDR1 is SGHDT and CDR2 is YYEEEE. V was trimmed by 4 bases and J by 5 bases, leaving 9 bases between them. The DNA of the CDR3 is TGTGCCAGCAGCCGGGGGAGAACTGAAGCTTTCTTT. This gives the protein CASSRGRTEAFF. Looking up the rest from reference TRBV5-6 and TRBJ1-1 gives the full variable domain: DAGVTQSPTHLIKTRGQQVTLRCSPKSGHDTVSWYQQALGQGPQFIFQYYEEEERQRGNFPDRFSGHQFPNYSSELNVNALLLGDSALYLCASSRGRTEAFFGQGTRLTVV.

In DNA, the CDR3 is TGTGCCATCAGCGGGACCGGCCCTGATTGGGGGGAGCAGTACTTC. Translation: CAISGTGPDWGEQYF. The V gene is TRBV10-3, the J gene TRBJ2-7; D is perhaps TRBD1 or TRBD2 (5 bases each). The CDR3 length is 15 residues. Germline lookup yields CDR1 ENHRY and CDR2 SYGVKD. Trimming stripped 6 bases from V and 7 bases from J, with 22 bases between.

The chain has TRBV9 and TRBJ1-2; D gene ambiguous. V lost 0 bases and J lost 5, with 8 bases in between. The length of the CDR3 is 13 residues. Germline V CDR1 and CDR2: SGDLS, YYNGEE. The CDR3 coding sequence is TGTGCCAGCAGCGTAGTCGACTCGTATGGCTACACCTTC. Translated: CASSVVDSYGYTF.

V gene TRBV19 combines with J gene TRBJ1-4, with D perhaps matching TRBD1 (6 bases). The ends were cut back, 3 bases at V and 6 bases at J, with 17 bases in the middle. The CDR3 is 16 residues long. Germline values: CDR1 LNHDA, CDR2 SQIVND (reference sequence). The CDR3 protein is CASSMGAPPGDEKLFF. CDR3 coding DNA: TGTGCCAGTAGTATGGGGGCACCCCCCGGAGATGAAAAACTGTTTTTT.

This clone was detected only a few times. The rearrangement uses TRBV11-2 and TRBJ1-2, with 8 nucleotides matching TRBD1. The CDR3 totals 13 residues. Germline loops: CDR1 SGHAT, CDR2 FQNNGV. The trim removed 3 bases at V and 8 bases at J, leaving 5 bases unmatched. CDR3 residues: CASSFGQGMGYTF. CDR3 coding DNA: TGTGCCAGCAGCTTCGGACAGGGAATGGGCTACACCTTC. Using reference TRBV11-2 and TRBJ1-2 for the parts outside the CDR3, the full variable domain is EAGVAQSPRYKIIEKRQSVAFWCNPISGHATLYWYQQILGQGPKLLIQFQNNGVVDDSQLPKDRFSAERLKGVDSTLKIQPAKLEDSAVYLCASSFGQGMGYTFGSGTRLTVV.

By share, this clone ranks as medium-sized (0.01 to 0.1%). The V and J genes are TRBV2 and TRBJ1-2; D call uncertain. V gave up 4 bases and J gave up 1 base, with 10 bases separating them. CDR1 SNHLY and CDR2 FYNNEI come from the germline V gene. The CDR3 has 14 amino acids. Written as DNA, the CDR3 is TGTGCCAGCAGTGGGGGAGACTTTAACTATGGCTACACCTTC. Its translation is CASSGGDFNYGYTF.

This clone was detected many times. The chain is built from TRBV19 and TRBJ2-5; the D gene is possibly TRBD2 (6 bases). The V and J ends lost 5 bases and 4 bases respectively, with 29 bases between them. CDR1 is LNHDA, CDR2 SQIVND, per germline (reference sequence). The CDR3 is 19 residues long. The DNA for the CDR3 is TGTGCCAGTAGTCCACCAGACGGGGGTGGAGGGAGCCCTCGAGAGACCCAGTACTTC. Its protein is CASSPPDGGGGSPRETQYF.

This clone was recorded a few times. The chain employs TRBV4-3 and TRBJ2-7; 7 nucleotides align to TRBD2. This CDR3 is built from 17 residues. Per the germline V gene, CDR1 is LGHNA and CDR2 is YSLEER. The V and J ends lost 0 bases and 1 base, in that order; junction bases with no gene match: 9. The CDR3 nucleotides are TGCGCCAGCAGCCAAGAAGGGTGGGGGGGAAGGTCCTACGAGCAGTACTTC. This encodes CASSQEGWGGRSYEQYF.

This clone has just a few counts. The chain recombines TRBV27 with TRBJ2-3, with a weak D call TRBD2 (6 bases). V was pared by 1 base and J by 0 bases, with 11 bases between. Germline V gene lookup returns CDR1 MNHEY and CDR2 SMNVEV (reference sequence). The CDR3 has 16 residues. CDR3 loop: CASSLFRGTSTDTQYF. As DNA, the CDR3 is TGTGCCAGCAGTTTATTTAGAGGGACTAGCACAGATACGCAGTATTTT.

J is TRBJ1-2 and V is TRBV11-1; D unclear. V was cut by 3 bases and J by 10 bases, with 9 bases left in between. This CDR3 is 11 amino acids long. Germline assignment: CDR1 SGHAT and CDR2 FQDESV (reference sequence). The CDR3 spells CASSFSSHYTF. The DNA for the CDR3 is TGTGCCAGCAGCTTTTCTTCCCACTACACCTTC.

Only a few counts were recorded for this clone. The rearrangement links TRBV5-6 to TRBJ2-7; 7 positions agree with TRBD1. The CDR3 is made up of 15 amino acids. Germline assignment: CDR1 SGHDT and CDR2 YYEEEE. Trimming at V came to 2 bases and at J to 3 bases, leaving 8 bases not matched to a gene. CDR3 in DNA: TGTGCCAGCAGCTTAGAAGGGGGCGGGTACTACGAGCAGTACTTC. Its translation: CASSLEGGGYYEQYF.

The J gene is TRBJ1-1, the V gene TRBV5-5; perhaps TRBD1 as D (5 bases). The ends were cut back, 4 bases at V and 5 bases at J, with 27 bases in the middle. Germline V gene data show CDR1 as SGHKS and CDR2 as YYEKEE (reference sequence). The CDR3 is made up of 18 amino acids. Here the CDR3 DNA reads TGTGCCAGCAGCCAGACCCTATCGGGGCGGCTCTCCTGGACTGAAGCTTTCTTT. This codes for CASSQTLSGRLSWTEAFF.

This clone is categorized as medium-sized. The rearrangement links TRBV4-1 to TRBJ2-1; 11 positions match TRBD2. This CDR3 is built from 15 residues. The germline V gene encodes CDR1 MGHRA and CDR2 YSYEKL. V lost 8 bases to trimming and J lost 4 bases; unmatched junction nucleotides: 7. The CDR3: CASGLSGGEYNEQFF. CDR3 nucleotide sequence: TGCGCCAGCGGGCTTAGCGGGGGGGAATACAATGAGCAGTTCTTC.

This clone was seen a few times. The J gene is TRBJ1-2, the V gene TRBV6-1, with D unresolved. Germline V lookup: CDR1 MNHNS, CDR2 SASEGT. V lost 5 bases, J lost 8 bases, and 15 bases lay in between. CDR3 length: 13 residues. CDR3 DNA sequence: TGTGCCAGCAGTACCGGAGGTGGTTTAGGCTACACCTTC. Translated: CASSTGGGLGYTF.

The V call is TRBV7-6, the J call TRBJ2-5, with 11 bases that match TRBD1. From germline, CDR1 is SGHVS and CDR2 FNYEAQ. V lost 4 bases to trimming and J lost 5 bases; unmatched junction nucleotides: 9. CDR3 length equals 16 residues. DNA for the CDR3: TGTGCCAGCAGCTCGACCGGGACAGGGGGACTCGAGACCCAGTACTTC. Its translation is CASSSTGTGGLETQYF.

The chain couples TRBV15 to TRBJ1-5, with 7 bases lining up with TRBD1. The CDR3 runs to 15 residues. Per germline, CDR1 LNHNV and CDR2 YYDKDF (reference sequence). J gave up 6 bases and V 2 bases, and 7 bases lay outside the gene matches. The CDR3 protein is CATSRRRGPTQPQHF. Here the CDR3 DNA reads TGTGCCACCAGCAGACGGAGGGGGCCTACTCAGCCCCAGCATTTT.

This chain joins TRBV2 and TRBJ1-6; 8 bases match TRBD1. V shed 5 bases, J shed 11 bases, and the junction held 14 bases outside the gene matches. The germline gives CDR1 SNHLY, CDR2 FYNNEI. There are 16 residues in the CDR3. This CDR3 is CASSLTGVGDGAPLHF. In DNA, the CDR3 is TGTGCCAGCAGTCTGACAGGGGTTGGTGATGGGGCACCCCTCCACTTT.

This sequence joins TRBV28 and TRBJ2-5; D is undetermined. The CDR3 contains 13 residues. Germline values: CDR1 MDHEN, CDR2 SYDVKM. The germline V and J ends were trimmed by 6 bases and 4 bases, with 12 bases remaining between them. The CDR3, as DNA: TGTGCCAGCAGCCACTCTTGGGGAGAGACCCAGTACTTC. Amino acid sequence: CASSHSWGETQYF.

This sequence joins TRBV6-1 and TRBJ2-1, with D possibly TRBD1 on 5 matching bases. V shed 7 bases and J shed 12 bases, with 22 bases lying between them. CDR3 length equals 14 residues. Per the germline V gene, CDR1 is MNHNS and CDR2 is SASEGT. CDR3 protein: CASTSPGLRRGQFF. CDR3 coding DNA: TGTGCCAGCACCTCTCCGGGTCTCAGAAGGGGGCAGTTCTTC.

The chain carries TRBV2 and TRBJ2-7; 8 bases align to TRBD1. The ends lost 6 bases at V and 8 bases at J; junction bases unmatched: 15. The CDR3 sequence is 15 residues long. Looked up from germline, CDR1 is SNHLY and CDR2 is FYNNEI. For the CDR3, the DNA is TGTGCCAGCAGCCGCGGGACAGGTTTTAATATCCAGCAGTACTTC. The encoded protein is CASSRGTGFNIQQYF. Supplemented by reference TRBV2 and TRBJ2-7, the full variable domain reads EPEVTQTPSHQVTQMGQEVILRCVPISNHLYFYWYRQILGQKVEFLVSFYNNEISEKSEIFDDQFSVERPDGSNFTLKIRSTKLEDSAMYFCASSRGTGFNIQQYFGPGTRLTVT.

The chain recombines TRBV28 with TRBJ1-4; D may be TRBD1 (5 bases). Germline V gene sequence: CDR1 MDHEN, CDR2 SYDVKM. The CDR3 is 14 residues long. Trimming removed 8 bases at V and 12 bases at J, with 22 bases between. In nucleotides, the CDR3 is TGTGCCAGCGGGATCGGGACGGTAATAACGGAACTGTTTTTT. As protein: CASGIGTVITELFF. Looking up the rest from reference TRBV28 and TRBJ1-4 gives the full variable domain: DVKVTQSSRYLVKRTGEKVFLECVQDMDHENMFWYRQDPGLGLRLIYFSYDVKMKEKGDIPEGYSVSREKKERFSLILESASTNQTSMYLCASGIGTVITELFFGSGTQLSVL.

The rearrangement uses TRBV11-3 and TRBJ2-1, with D tentatively TRBD1 (5 bases). This CDR3 has 15 amino acids. Germline assignment: CDR1 SGHNT and CDR2 YENEEA. V was clipped by 2 bases and J by 7 bases, with 15 bases between them. CDR3 region: CASSLRGSTRNEQFF. In nucleotides, the CDR3 is TGTGCCAGCAGCTTAAGGGGTAGTACGAGGAATGAGCAGTTCTTC.

This chain joins TRBV6-1 and TRBJ2-1; no clear D gene. CDR1 is MNHNS and CDR2 is SASEGT in the germline V gene. CDR3 length: 15 amino acids. V was cut by 3 bases and J by 0 bases, with 9 bases left in between. The CDR3 spells CASSDYGSSYNEQFF. As DNA, the CDR3 is TGTGCCAGCAGTGATTACGGCAGCTCCTACAATGAGCAGTTCTTC.

This clone was detected only a few times. The chain recombines TRBV2 with TRBJ1-2; 7 bases map to TRBD1. V gave up 5 bases and J gave up 8 bases; unmatched junction bases: 5. The CDR3 loop spans 12 amino acids. The germline V gene encodes CDR1 SNHLY and CDR2 FYNNEI. The DNA for the CDR3 is TGTGCCAGCAGTAACAGGGGCGTCGGCTACACCTTC. Its translation: CASSNRGVGYTF.

This clone is a singleton in its sample. V and J are TRBV15 and TRBJ1-5; TRBD1 matches at 8 bases. The CDR3 has 15 amino acids. The germline V gene encodes CDR1 LNHNV and CDR2 YYDKDF (reference sequence). Unmatched junction bases numbered 8, after V lost 0 bases and J lost 10 bases. In DNA form, the CDR3 reads TGTGCCACCAGCAGAGATGGACAGGGCGTGGAACCCCAGCATTTT. This sequence encodes CATSRDGQGVEPQHF.

In this sample, this clone turned up many times. This chain joins TRBV15 and TRBJ1-5; maybe TRBD1 (6 bases). The CDR3 contains 14 residues. The V and J ends lost 1 base and 8 bases respectively, with 12 bases between them. Per the germline V gene, CDR1 is LNHNV and CDR2 is YYDKDF (reference sequence). The CDR3 here is CATSRAGVQEPQHF. For the CDR3, the DNA is TGTGCCACCAGCAGAGCAGGGGTTCAGGAGCCCCAGCATTTT.